One TCR beta chain is described in this entry. No antigen is known for it. The CDR3 contains 16 residues. J gave up 5 bases and V 4 bases, and 13 bases lay outside the gene matches. CDR1 and CDR2 from the germline V gene are SGDLS and YYNGEE. This sample is part of a study of T cells in Graves' hyperthyroidism and ophthalmopathy. Study background: The initial diagnosis was the point when peripheral blood was collected, ahead of any treatment.

Each patient was aged 18 to 65 and had newly diagnosed hyperthyroidism of under 2 months' duration. The source material, RNA transcripts, was used to amplify TCR beta CDR3 regions. Primed by the HTBI set, a first-round RT-PCR was run on the TCR CDR3. TCRdb reanalysed the multiplex PCR reads using MiXCR and keeps one entry per CDR3 protein. The profile shows hundreds of thousands of distinct CDR3 sequences, around 20% of them singletons. Study outcomes and limitations: Also found in blood were most expanded thyroid clonotypes above 0.001. By a 13 V-J model, ophthalmopathy was set apart from stable hyperthyroidism.

The sample taken for sequencing was blood. This sequence was found in a woman aged 45-59 years with Graves' hyperthyroidism that later progressed to Graves' ophthalmopathy. This chain links TRBV9 with TRBJ2-5; 8 bases map to TRBD1. The DNA of the CDR3 is TGTGCCAGCAGCCAAGACGGGCAGGGGGCATCGGAGACCCAGTACTTC. Protein: CASSQDGQGASETQYF.